This record covers a single T cell receptor beta chain. Its antigen remains unknown. This entry comes from a study of T cells in localized non-small cell lung cancer. Study results and limitations: Multi-region tumor sequencing was not done, so intratumor heterogeneity could not be excluded. Uninvolved neighboring lung showed the greatest T cell clonality, exceeding tumor.

Assay used: immunoSEQ multiplex PCR; TCRdb lists only in-frame clones, some missing. The data show approximately 76,000 clones, more than 75% seen once. Trimming removed 9 bases from V and 5 bases from J, with 25 bases in between. This CDR3 has 16 amino acids. CDR1 is LNHDA and CDR2 is SQIVND in the germline V gene (reference sequence). The chain links TRBV19 to TRBJ1-1; D possibly corresponds to TRBD1 (6 bases). Sample: peripheral blood, taken before any cancer treatment. This receptor was obtained from a female donor older than 55 with stage I lung adenocarcinoma. CDR3 sequence: CASQSPAAGERTEAFF. CDR3 in DNA: TGTGCCAGCCAGTCCCCGGCGGCAGGGGAAAGGACTGAAGCTTTCTTT.